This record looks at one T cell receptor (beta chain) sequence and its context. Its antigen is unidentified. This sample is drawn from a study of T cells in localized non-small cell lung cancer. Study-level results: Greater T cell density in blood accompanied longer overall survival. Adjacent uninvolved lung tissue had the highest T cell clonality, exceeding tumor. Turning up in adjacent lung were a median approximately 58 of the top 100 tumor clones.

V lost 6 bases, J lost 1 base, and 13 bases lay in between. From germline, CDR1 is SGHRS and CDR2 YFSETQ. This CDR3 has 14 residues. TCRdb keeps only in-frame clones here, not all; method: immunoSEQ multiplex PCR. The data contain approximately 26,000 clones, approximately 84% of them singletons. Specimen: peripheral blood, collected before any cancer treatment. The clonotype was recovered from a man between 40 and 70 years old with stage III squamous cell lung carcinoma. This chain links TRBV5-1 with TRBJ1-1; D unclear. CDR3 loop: CASTSLRGNTEAFF. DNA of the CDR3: TGCGCCAGCACCTCTTTACGGGGGAACACTGAAGCTTTCTTT.